Shown below are 14 T cell receptor beta chains from a single sample sequenced in a study of response to subunit inactivated influenza vaccine. TCRdb independently ran MiXCR on the RT-PCR reads; one entry per CDR3 protein. The data show more than 500,000 distinct CDR3 sequences, about 11% seen once. These data also formed part of another study, on T cells expressing NK-cell markers. That work states: Researchers built TCR beta cDNA using 5'RACE template switching with UMIs.

The sequencing used PBMCs from blood, collected on the day of vaccination. The receptor set was obtained from a man between 45 and 60 years old who received an inactivated influenza vaccine.

This clonotype showed up just a few times. The V call is TRBV15, the J call TRBJ2-3; D gene unclear. CDR3 length: 13 amino acids. Trimming cost V 4 bases and J 4 bases, with 9 bases left between them. From germline, CDR1 is LNHNV and CDR2 YYDKDF (reference sequence). The CDR3 here is CATSKARADTQYF. CDR3 sequence (DNA): TGTGCCACCAGCAAAGCCCGTGCAGATACGCAGTATTTT.

The chain uses TRBV7-9 and TRBJ2-2; D uncertain. CDR3 length: 12 amino acids. Germline V gene sequence: CDR1 SEHNR, CDR2 FQNEAQ (reference sequence). V lost 4 bases to trimming and J lost 6 bases, with 6 bases between them. CDR3 sequence (DNA): TGTGCCAGCAGCTCAATACCCGGGGAGCTGTTTTTT. Protein product: CASSSIPGELFF.

The V and J genes are TRBV2 and TRBJ2-7; 11 bases are shared with TRBD2. The V segment lost 6 bases and the J segment 1 base; nucleotides outside the gene matches: 5. This CDR3 contains 15 residues. Germline assignment: CDR1 SNHLY and CDR2 FYNNEI. The DNA for the CDR3 is TGTGCCAGCAGGGTCGGGACTAGCGGATCCTACGAGCAGTACTTC. Its translation: CASRVGTSGSYEQYF. Full variable domain (outside the CDR3, taken from reference TRBV2 and TRBJ2-7): EPEVTQTPSHQVTQMGQEVILRCVPISNHLYFYWYRQILGQKVEFLVSFYNNEISEKSEIFDDQFSVERPDGSNFTLKIRSTKLEDSAMYFCASRVGTSGSYEQYFGPGTRLTVT.

This clonotype was detected only a few times. V is TRBV6-2 or TRBV6-3 and J is TRBJ2-5, with TRBD1 identical over 10 bases. The germline V gene encodes CDR1 MNHEY and CDR2 SVGEGT. The CDR3 runs 15 residues. Trimming took 2 bases from V and 4 from J; bases not matched to a gene: 4. DNA of the CDR3: TGTGCCAGCAGTTACGGACAGGGGGTGATAGAGACCCAGTACTTC. Translating it yields CASSYGQGVIETQYF.

The chain recombines TRBV20-1 with TRBJ2-7, with D possibly being TRBD2 (6 bases). The CDR3 spans 13 residues. V lost 3 bases and J 3 bases, leaving 12 bases between the germline ends. CDR1 DFQATT and CDR2 SNEGSKA come from the germline V gene (reference sequence). CDR3 sequence reads: CSARPLADYEQYF. CDR3 bases: TGCAGTGCTAGGCCCTTAGCGGACTACGAGCAGTACTTC.

The rearrangement joins TRBV5-8 to TRBJ2-5; D gene uncertain. Germline V CDR1 and CDR2: SGHTS, YDEGEE. The V and J ends lost 2 bases and 4 bases respectively, with 9 bases between them. The CDR3 length is 13 residues. CDR3 DNA: TGTGCCAGCAGCTTACTGAGGACAGAGACCCAGTACTTC. It yields the protein CASSLLRTETQYF.

In this sample, this clonotype turned up a few times. A read error may produce the germline difference seen at one junction end. V is TRBV6-5 and J is TRBJ2-1; D not certain. The CDR3 consists of 15 residues. Germline CDR1 MNHEY, CDR2 SVGAGI. The CDR3 protein is CASSFHEVRSYSTVF. For the CDR3, the DNA is TGTGCCAGCAGCTTCCACGAGGTCCGAAGCTATAGTACGGTCTTC.

The chain links TRBV28 to TRBJ2-6, with 8 bases that match TRBD1. The CDR3 covers 17 residues. The V and J ends lost 4 bases and 4 bases, in that order; junction bases with no gene match: 9. Germline V gene data show CDR1 as MDHEN and CDR2 as SYDVKM. CDR3 sequence reads: CASSSYQGAQGANVLTF. DNA of the CDR3: TGTGCCAGCAGTTCCTACCAGGGGGCGCAAGGGGCCAACGTCCTGACTTTC.

The chain employs TRBV12-3 or TRBV12-4 and TRBJ2-2; 8 positions agree with TRBD2. This CDR3 is 14 amino acids long. The ends lost 8 bases at V and 7 bases at J; junction bases unmatched: 9. CDR3 bases: TGTGCCAGCGGTTCAGTAGCGGGGAGCGGGGAGCTGTTTTTT. This gives the protein CASGSVAGSGELFF.

This clonotype was seen more than once but under ten times. The V and J genes are TRBV5-1 and TRBJ1-2; D gene uncertain. Germline CDR1 is SGHRS and CDR2 is YFSETQ. V was clipped by 7 bases and J by 2 bases, with 9 bases between them. The CDR3 has 12 amino acids. CDR3 residues: CASRGTNYGYTF. The CDR3 DNA reads TGCGCCAGCCGAGGAACCAACTATGGCTACACCTTC.

This clonotype was detected a few times. This CDR3 is CASSLETRDRGNTEAFF. CDR3 sequence (DNA): TGTGCCAGCAGTTTAGAGACTCGGGACAGGGGGAACACTGAAGCTTTCTTT. The rearrangement uses TRBV12-3 or TRBV12-4 and TRBJ1-1, with 10 bases matching TRBD1. The CDR3 totals 17 residues. The V and J ends lost 1 base and 1 base, in that order; junction bases with no gene match: 6.

This clonotype was observed at least ten times. The rearrangement links TRBV5-1 to TRBJ1-2; the match to TRBD1 covers 10 bases. The length of the CDR3 is 16 residues. The trim removed 1 base at V and 4 bases at J, leaving 7 bases unmatched. The germline gives CDR1 SGHRS, CDR2 YFSETQ. The chain's CDR3 is CASSLLPGQGTYGYTF. The DNA for the CDR3 is TGCGCCAGCAGCTTGTTACCGGGACAGGGGACCTATGGCTACACCTTC.

This clonotype has just a few counts. This chain joins TRBV5-1 and TRBJ1-2, with D hard to call. The CDR3 extends over 15 amino acids. Germline loops: CDR1 SGHRS, CDR2 YFSETQ. Trimming took off 2 bases at V and 0 bases at J, with 11 bases between the two ends. CDR3 loop: CASSFNGGTNYGYTF. The CDR3 nucleotides read TGCGCCAGCAGCTTCAACGGCGGAACTAACTATGGCTACACCTTC. The whole variable domain, remainder taken from reference TRBV5-1 and TRBJ1-2, is KAGVTQTPRYLIKTRGQQVTLSCSPISGHRSVSWYQQTPGQGLQFLFEYFSETQRNKGNFPGRFSGRQFSNSRSEMNVSTLELGDSALYLCASSFNGGTNYGYTFGSGTRLTVV.

This clonotype was counted a few times. An end of the junction does not agree with germline; a read error may underlie this. Written as DNA, the CDR3 is TGTGCCAGCAGTCTTGCTTTACAGACGTTGGCCTTC. This gives the protein CASSLALQTLAF. The chain combines TRBV12-3 or TRBV12-4 with TRBJ1-2; no definite D call. The CDR3 runs 12 residues.